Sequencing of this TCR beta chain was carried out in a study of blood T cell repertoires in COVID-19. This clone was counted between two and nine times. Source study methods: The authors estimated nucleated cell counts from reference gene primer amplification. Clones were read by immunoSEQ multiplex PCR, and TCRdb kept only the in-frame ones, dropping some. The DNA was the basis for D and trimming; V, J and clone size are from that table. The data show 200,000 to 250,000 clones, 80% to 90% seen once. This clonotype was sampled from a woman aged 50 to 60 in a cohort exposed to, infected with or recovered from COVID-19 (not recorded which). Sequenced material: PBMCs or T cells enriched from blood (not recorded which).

The CDR3 sequence: CASSLGISQPQHF. In DNA, the CDR3 is TGTGCCAGCAGCTTAGGTATATCTCAGCCCCAGCATTTT. The V call is TRBV11-2, the J call TRBJ1-5; no clear D gene. CDR1 and CDR2 (germline): SGHAT, FQNNGV. V lost 1 base and J 6 bases, leaving 7 bases between the germline ends. The CDR3 is 13 amino acids.